Listed below are T cell receptor beta chains from one sample, sequenced in a study of blood T cell repertoires in COVID-19. The repertoire was sequenced with immunoSEQ multiplex PCR; TCRdb's copy has only in-frame clones and lacks some. The table lists a few hundred thousand clones, around 90% of them singletons. The specimen was PBMCs or T cells enriched from blood (not recorded which). The receptors come from a human donor in a cohort exposed to, infected with or recovered from COVID-19 (not recorded which). The donor label of this sample is uncertain. The CDR3 runs from the conserved cysteine through the conserved F or W. The order of the fields is clone size, D gene, J gene, V gene, CDR3 DNA, CDR3 protein. The D gene is left open where the match is weak. Expanded clones get a size class; other rows say once, few or many, or leave the size out.

size: -; D: TRBD1; J: TRBJ1-2; V: TRBV5-4; DNA: TGTGCCAGCAGCCAGGGACAGGGGGATGGAGGCTACACCTTC; CDR3: CASSQGQGDGGYTF
size: -; D: -; J: TRBJ1-1; V: TRBV28; DNA: TGTGCCAGCAGTTGGCGGGAGGAAGCTTTCTTT; CDR3: CASSWREEAFF
size: -; D: -; J: TRBJ2-1; V: TRBV5-1; DNA: TGCGCCAGCAGCTTGGATCGGGGGTCATACAATGAGCAGTTCTTC; CDR3: CASSLDRGSYNEQFF
size: -; D: -; J: TRBJ1-5; V: TRBV19; DNA: TGTGCCAGTACCATGGGTGGCACACTTCTGACTCCCCAGCATTTT; CDR3: CASTMGGTLLTPQHF
size: once; D: -; J: TRBJ2-3; V: TRBV5-1; DNA: TGCGCCAGCAGCTTGGCCCTGGCGGGGAGCACAGATACGCAGTATTTT; CDR3: CASSLALAGSTDTQYF
size: -; D: TRBD1; J: TRBJ1-2; V: TRBV18; DNA: TGTGCCAGCTCACCCGGACAGGGCGGACCATATGGCTACACCTTC; CDR3: CASSPGQGGPYGYTF
size: -; D: -; J: TRBJ1-2; V: TRBV6-5; DNA: TGTGCCAGCAGTTACCCTGGGGCCAGCGGCTACACCTTC; CDR3: CASSYPGASGYTF
size: -; D: -; J: TRBJ1-1; V: TRBV18; DNA: TGTGCCAGCTCACCAGGGACGGGGGGTTTAACTGAAGCTTTCTTT; CDR3: CASSPGTGGLTEAFF
size: -; D: -; J: TRBJ2-7; V: TRBV28; DNA: TGTGCCAGCAGTTTAATATCCGCGGGTCAGGGGCCCCCCTACGAGCAGTACTTC; CDR3: CASSLISAGQGPPYEQYF
size: -; D: -; J: TRBJ1-6; V: TRBV5-1; DNA: TGCGCCAGCAGCTCATTCGATTACGGGGAGCGGAATTCACCCCTCCACTTT; CDR3: CASSSFDYGERNSPLHF
size: -; D: TRBD2; J: TRBJ2-5; V: TRBV27; DNA: TGTGCCAGCAGTTTACAACGGGGGGGCCCAGAGACCCAGTACTTC; CDR3: CASSLQRGGPETQYF
size: -; D: -; J: TRBJ1-4; V: TRBV5-1; DNA: TGCGCCAGCAGCTTGGCCCCCCAGGGGAGGGCTAATGAAAAACTGTTTTTT; CDR3: CASSLAPQGRANEKLFF
size: -; D: TRBD1; J: TRBJ2-5; V: TRBV19; DNA: TGTGCCAGTAGTACACGACAGGGGGTTCAAGAGACCCAGTACTTC; CDR3: CASSTRQGVQETQYF
size: -; D: -; J: TRBJ1-2; V: TRBV10-1; DNA: TGCGCCAGCAGTGGACTCGGCAGAAATCCTTATGGCTACACCTTC; CDR3: CASSGLGRNPYGYTF
size: -; D: -; J: TRBJ2-3; V: TRBV11-1; DNA: TGTGCCAGCAGCTGGGACATAAGCACAGATACGCAGTATTTT; CDR3: CASSWDISTDTQYF
size: once; D: TRBD2; J: TRBJ2-3; V: TRBV7-9; DNA: TGTGCCAGCAGCTCCCTCCGGAGGGGAGGGGGCACAGATACGCAGTATTTT; CDR3: CASSSLRRGGGTDTQYF
size: -; D: -; J: TRBJ1-1; V: TRBV5-8; DNA: TGTGCCAGCAGCTATTCGACGGGTATGAACACTGAAGCTTTCTTT; CDR3: CASSYSTGMNTEAFF
size: -; D: -; J: TRBJ2-2; V: TRBV7-9; DNA: TGTGCCAGCAGATGGGGGGCCGGGGAGCTGTTTTTT; CDR3: CASRWGAGELFF
size: -; D: -; J: TRBJ1-2; V: TRBV4-1; DNA: TGCGCCAGCAGCCAAGAATCCCGTCGCCCGGAGCTTCGCTATGGCTACACCTTC; CDR3: CASSQESRRPELRYGYTF
size: -; D: TRBD1; J: TRBJ1-2; V: TRBV4-1; DNA: TGCGCCAGCAGCACCTGGGGACAGGGCTACACCTTC; CDR3: CASSTWGQGYTF
size: -; D: -; J: TRBJ1-1; V: TRBV12-5; DNA: TGTGCTAGTGGCTGGCGGGTGAACACTGAAGCTTTCTTT; CDR3: CASGWRVNTEAFF
size: -; D: TRBD1; J: TRBJ1-2; V: TRBV14; DNA: TGTGCCAGCAGCCAGCGGGACAGCTGGGGCTACACCTTC; CDR3: CASSQRDSWGYTF
size: -; D: -; J: TRBJ1-2; V: TRBV2; DNA: TGTGCCAGCAGTGAAGCGAGACAGAGCTATGGCTACACCTTC; CDR3: CASSEARQSYGYTF
size: -; D: -; J: TRBJ1-2; V: TRBV6-2/TRBV6-3; DNA: TGTGCCAGCAGCCCCGACAGCTATGGCTACACCTTC; CDR3: CASSPDSYGYTF
size: -; D: -; J: TRBJ2-7; V: TRBV6-4; DNA: TGTGCCAGCAGTGGATTCGACCAGGGACTCACCTACGAGCAGTACTTC; CDR3: CASSGFDQGLTYEQYF
size: once; D: TRBD1; J: TRBJ1-6; V: TRBV10-3; DNA: TGTGCCATCAGTGAATGGGGAACAGGGGAATCACCCCTCCACTTT; CDR3: CAISEWGTGESPLHF
size: once; D: -; J: TRBJ1-1; V: TRBV30; DNA: TGTGCCTGGATTGCGGGGGTAGTGAACACTGAAGCTTTCTTT; CDR3: CAWIAGVVNTEAFF
size: -; D: -; J: TRBJ1-4; V: TRBV19; DNA: TGTGCTTCCCGCCCACAGGGAGCAACTAATGAAAAACTGTTTTTT; CDR3: CASRPQGATNEKLFF
size: -; D: -; J: TRBJ1-1; V: TRBV19; DNA: TGTGCCAGTAGTCAAAGTGGCCATGTGGCTTTCTTT; CDR3: CASSQSGHVAFF
size: once; D: -; J: TRBJ2-7; V: TRBV7-8; DNA: TGTGCCAGCAGCAAGCTGCGGACAGCTCTTACCTACGAGCAGTACTTC; CDR3: CASSKLRTALTYEQYF
size: -; D: -; J: TRBJ1-1; V: TRBV7-9; DNA: TGTGCCAGCGGAACAGGGACTGAAGCTTTCTTT; CDR3: CASGTGTEAFF
size: -; D: -; J: TRBJ2-2; V: TRBV24-1; DNA: TGTGCCACCAGTGATCCTCAGGGTAGCGGCACCGGGGAGCTGTTTTTT; CDR3: CATSDPQGSGTGELFF
size: -; D: TRBD1; J: TRBJ2-1; V: TRBV19; DNA: TGTGCCACCGACTTGGGACAGGGGGCTAATGAGCAGTTCTTC; CDR3: CATDLGQGANEQFF
size: -; D: TRBD2; J: TRBJ2-7; V: TRBV10-3; DNA: TGTGCCATCAGAGTAAGCCTAGCGGGGGGATCCTACGAGCAGTACTTC; CDR3: CAIRVSLAGGSYEQYF
size: -; D: TRBD2; J: TRBJ2-1; V: TRBV4-1; DNA: TGCGCCAGCAGCCAAGACCTTATCGGGGGGTACAATGAGCAGTTCTTC; CDR3: CASSQDLIGGYNEQFF
size: -; D: TRBD1; J: TRBJ1-2; V: TRBV12-3/TRBV12-4; DNA: TGTGCCAGCAGTGTGGGACAGGGGGATGGCTACACCTTC; CDR3: CASSVGQGDGYTF
size: -; D: TRBD1; J: TRBJ1-2; V: TRBV11-2; DNA: TGTGCCAGCAGCTTAGTACAGGGGCAGGACTATGGCTACACCTTC; CDR3: CASSLVQGQDYGYTF
size: few; D: -; J: TRBJ2-7; V: TRBV10-3; DNA: TGTGCCATCAGTGAGTCGCGGGGGCTTCAGACCTACGAGCAGTACTTC; CDR3: CAISESRGLQTYEQYF
size: -; D: -; J: TRBJ1-5; V: TRBV19; DNA: TGTGCCAGTAGTTTCGGGACAATGGGTCAGCCCCAGCATTTT; CDR3: CASSFGTMGQPQHF
size: -; D: TRBD1; J: TRBJ1-5; V: TRBV5-8; DNA: TGTGCCAGCAGCGTACAGGGGTTGAATCAGCCCCAGCATTTT; CDR3: CASSVQGLNQPQHF
size: -; D: -; J: TRBJ2-1; V: TRBV5-8; DNA: TGTGCCAGCAGCTTGAGGGGGGGCGAAGAGCAGTTCTTC; CDR3: CASSLRGGEEQFF
size: -; D: -; J: TRBJ1-1; V: TRBV29-1; DNA: TGCAGCGTCGCTATTACAGGAGAAGCTTTCTTT; CDR3: CSVAITGEAFF
size: -; D: TRBD1; J: TRBJ1-6; V: TRBV5-1; DNA: TGCGCCAGCAGCTCGACAGGGGAAGGCTATAATTCACCCCTCCACTTT; CDR3: CASSSTGEGYNSPLHF
size: -; D: TRBD2; J: TRBJ2-1; V: TRBV20-1; DNA: TGCAGTGCTAGTCCTAGCGGGGGGGCGAATGAGCAGTTCTTC; CDR3: CSASPSGGANEQFF
size: -; D: TRBD1; J: TRBJ1-4; V: TRBV6-5; DNA: TGTGCCAGCAGTTACGGCAGGGGGCGAGAAAAACTGTTTTTT; CDR3: CASSYGRGREKLFF